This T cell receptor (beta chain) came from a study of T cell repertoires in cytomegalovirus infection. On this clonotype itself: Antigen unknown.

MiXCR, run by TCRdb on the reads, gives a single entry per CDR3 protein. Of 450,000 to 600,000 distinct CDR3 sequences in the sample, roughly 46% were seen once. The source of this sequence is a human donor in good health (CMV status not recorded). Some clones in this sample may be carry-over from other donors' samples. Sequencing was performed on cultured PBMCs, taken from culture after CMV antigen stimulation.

CDR3 nucleotide sequence: TGTGCCAGCAGCTTAAGGACTAGCGGGGGGGCCAGCACAGATACGCAGTATTTT. It translates to CASSLRTSGGASTDTQYF. The V and J genes are TRBV11-2 and TRBJ2-3; 15 nucleotides agree with TRBD2. The CDR3 length is 18 residues. J gave up 0 bases and V 2 bases, and 3 bases lay outside the gene matches. Germline V gives CDR1 SGHAT, CDR2 FQNNGV.